The next 31 T cell receptor beta chains were all read from a single sample in a study of T cells in Graves' hyperthyroidism and ophthalmopathy. From RNA transcripts, TCR beta CDR3 regions were amplified. Initially, a first-round RT-PCR of the TCR CDR3 employed the HTBI primer set. MiXCR, applied by TCRdb to the multiplex PCR reads, yields one record per CDR3 protein. Among around 600,000 distinct CDR3 sequences listed, roughly 45% were seen once. Sequencing input: peripheral blood or thyroid tissue (not recorded which). These receptors came from an adult man with Graves' disease, either hyperthyroidism or ophthalmopathy (not recorded which).

This chain links TRBV7-9 with TRBJ1-1, with a weak D call TRBD1 (6 bases). V was shortened by 6 bases and J by 7 bases, with 24 bases between the two germline ends. Germline CDR1 reads SEHNR; CDR2 reads FQNEAQ (reference sequence). The CDR3 has 16 amino acids. The CDR3 is CASSWGGGGGIVEAFF. The CDR3 bases are TGTGCCAGCAGTTGGGGGGGAGGGGGTGGCATAGTTGAAGCTTTCTTT.

The rearrangement links TRBV19 to TRBJ1-3; D ambiguous. The germline gives CDR1 LNHDA, CDR2 SQIVND (reference sequence). The V end lost 6 bases, the J end lost 0 bases, and 12 bases lay between the germline ends. The CDR3 consists of 15 residues. CDR3 bases: TGTGCCAGTAGCCACGACGAGAACTCTGGAAACACCATATATTTT. Translating gives CASSHDENSGNTIYF.

The V call is TRBV10-3, the J call TRBJ2-5, with TRBD2 identical over 10 bases. CDR1 is ENHRY, CDR2 SYGVKD, per germline. This CDR3 is 16 amino acids long. V gave up 10 bases and J gave up 7 bases; unmatched junction bases: 18. The CDR3 DNA reads as TGTGCCAGCTCACGAACTAGCGGGACCAGTACGGCGACCCAGTACTTC. Its protein product is CASSRTSGTSTATQYF.

Comments on this clonotype: An end of the junction differs from the germline gene, which may be a read error. The V gene is TRBV10-3, the J gene TRBJ2-5; tentatively, D is TRBD2 (6 bases). Germline V gene data show CDR1 as ENHRY and CDR2 as SYGVKD. This CDR3 is 16 amino acids long. The CDR3 coding sequence is TGTGCCAGCAGTGAGTCGGGAGACCGATTTGTCGAGACCCAGTACTTC. Protein product: CASSESGDRFVETQYF.

This clonotype was counted at least ten times. The genes are TRBV7-8 and TRBJ2-5; 9 nucleotides line up with TRBD1. CDR1 and CDR2 (germline): SGHVS, FQNEAQ. The CDR3 has 16 amino acids. V was pared by 2 bases and J by 4 bases, with 8 bases of the junction left unmatched. Here the CDR3 DNA reads TGTGCCAGCAGCTTACGGACAGGGGCGGCAGGAGAGACCCAGTACTTC. It codes for CASSLRTGAAGETQYF.

This clonotype was counted many times. The V call is TRBV15, the J call TRBJ1-3; D possibly corresponds to TRBD1 (5 bases). The germline V gene encodes CDR1 LNHNV and CDR2 YYDKDF (reference sequence). This CDR3 spans 15 amino acids. Trimming took 0 bases from V and 2 from J, leaving 8 bases between them. CDR3 coding DNA: TGTGCCACCAGCAGAGATCGGGGGGCTGGAAACACCATATATTTT. This gives the protein CATSRDRGAGNTIYF.

The J gene is TRBJ1-4, the V gene TRBV24-1; 8 bases are a match to TRBD1. CDR1 is KGHDR and CDR2 is SFDVKD in the germline V gene. V trimming: 5 bases; J trimming: 8 bases; junction bases outside the gene matches: 9. The CDR3 has 15 amino acids. CDR3 in DNA: TGTGCCACCAGTGCTACCTCGGGGACAGGCGAAAAACTGTTTTTT. This codes for CATSATSGTGEKLFF.

The chain links TRBV5-1 to TRBJ1-2; D not certain. The germline V gene has CDR1 SGHRS and CDR2 YFSETQ. V lost 0 bases and J lost 6, with 21 bases in between. This CDR3 is 17 amino acids long. CDR3 region: CASSLAPAYTAAHGYTF. The DNA for the CDR3 is TGCGCCAGCAGCTTGGCCCCGGCCTACACGGCAGCCCATGGCTACACCTTC.

This chain uses TRBV7-9 with TRBJ2-2, with 8 bases fitting TRBD2. Germline V gives CDR1 SEHNR, CDR2 FQNEAQ (reference sequence). The CDR3 runs to 15 residues. The V segment lost 7 bases and the J segment 5 bases; nucleotides outside the gene matches: 9. The CDR3 loop is CASTSGGAITGELFF. CDR3 in DNA: TGTGCCAGCACCTCGGGGGGGGCGATAACCGGGGAGCTGTTTTTT.

The chain has TRBV10-3 and TRBJ1-6; D not resolved. Looked up from germline, CDR1 is ENHRY and CDR2 is SYGVKD. V lost 3 bases and J lost 7, with 19 bases in between. This CDR3 has 17 residues. Here the CDR3 reads CAISEQLPSVNNSPLHF. The DNA for the CDR3 is TGTGCCATCAGTGAACAGCTCCCCAGTGTTAACAATTCACCCCTCCACTTT.

This clonotype came up a few times. The chain recombines TRBV20-1 with TRBJ2-5; the D gene is possibly TRBD2 (7 bases). The CDR3 sequence is 14 residues long. V was clipped by 6 bases and J by 2 bases, with 16 bases between them. Germline V gene sequence: CDR1 DFQATT, CDR2 SNEGSKA (reference sequence). CDR3 in DNA: TGCAGTGCCACAGGGAGGGGGACACAAGAGACCCAGTACTTC. This translates into CSATGRGTQETQYF.

This clonotype was picked up many times. The chain carries TRBV2 and TRBJ1-2; perhaps TRBD1 as D (5 bases). The germline CDR1 and CDR2 sequences are SNHLY and FYNNEI. V was pared by 9 bases and J by 5 bases, with 25 bases between. The CDR3 has 16 amino acids. In DNA, the CDR3 is TGTGCCAGTCTCACGGGGACCGGCCGCAGACATTATGGCTACACCTTC. It specifies CASLTGTGRRHYGYTF.

DNA for the CDR3: TGTGCCAGCATTTTTAACGGACAGATGAACACTGAAGCTTTCTTT. This translates into CASIFNGQMNTEAFF. The chain uses TRBV25-1 and TRBJ1-1, with D tentatively TRBD1 (6 bases). The CDR3 contains 15 residues. Germline CDR1 is MGHDK and CDR2 is SYGVNS. Trimming left V 7 bases short and J 0 bases short, with 15 bases between.

The chain joins TRBV7-9 to TRBJ1-6; 7 bases fit TRBD1. V dropped 5 bases and J dropped 3; count of bases not matched to a gene: 19. The CDR3 contains 20 residues. Looked up from germline, CDR1 is SEHNR and CDR2 is FQNEAQ (reference sequence). This CDR3 is CASSPTRRDGQADYNSPLHF. The CDR3 DNA reads TGTGCCAGCAGCCCTACGCGCCGGGACGGACAGGCCGACTATAATTCACCCCTCCACTTT. Filled out from reference TRBV7-9 and TRBJ1-6, the complete variable domain reads DTGVSQNPRHKITKRGQNVTFRCDPISEHNRLYWYRQTLGQGPEFLTYFQNEAQLEKSRLLSDRFSAERPKGSFSTLEIQRTEQGDSAMYLCASSPTRRDGQADYNSPLHFGNGTRLTVT.

This clonotype was found many times. The V gene is TRBV15, the J gene TRBJ1-3, with D perhaps TRBD1 (6 bases). The V end was cut by 1 base, the J end by 0 bases, with 10 bases between. The CDR3 totals 16 residues. Germline CDR1 reads LNHNV; CDR2 reads YYDKDF (reference sequence). CDR3 protein: CATSRGTGYSGNTIYF. DNA of the CDR3: TGTGCCACCAGCAGAGGTACAGGGTACTCTGGAAACACCATATATTTT.

This clonotype was seen at least ten times. This sequence joins TRBV29-1 and TRBJ1-4, with D uncertain. V was shortened by 0 bases and J by 4 bases, with 3 bases between the two germline ends. The V gene's germline CDR1 is SQVTM and CDR2 ANQGSEA. The CDR3 consists of 12 residues. In nucleotides, the CDR3 is TGCAGCGTTGAAGAGGGTAATGAAAAACTGTTTTTT. Its translation: CSVEEGNEKLFF.

As concerns this clonotype: Given a much more abundant clone one base away, this may be a read error. This chain joins TRBV10-3 and TRBJ1-2, with a possible D match to TRBD1 (5 bases). The CDR3 is 14 amino acids. V lost 2 bases to trimming and J lost 3 bases, with 10 bases between them. CDR1 is ENHRY and CDR2 is SYGVKD in the germline V gene. Written as DNA, the CDR3 is TGTGCCATCAGTGAGGAGACAGCGGACTATGGCTACACCTTC. Translated, it gives CAISEETADYGYTF.

The V and J genes are TRBV2 and TRBJ1-5; weak D call: TRBD1 (5 bases). Trimming stripped 7 bases from V and 2 bases from J, with 12 bases between. Germline V gene lookup returns CDR1 SNHLY and CDR2 FYNNEI. The CDR3 has 14 amino acids. The CDR3 spells CASKRGSGNQPQHF. The DNA for the CDR3 is TGTGCCAGCAAACGGGGGTCCGGCAATCAGCCCCAGCATTTT.

Notes on this clonotype: An end of the junction differs from the germline gene, which may be a read error. V usage is TRBV7-9 and J usage is TRBJ2-7; D call uncertain. The CDR3 has 14 residues. Germline V CDR1 and CDR2: SEHNR, FQNEAQ (reference sequence). For the CDR3, the DNA is TGCGCCAGCAGCCAAGATCGTGGACCCTCCGAGCAGTACTTC. It encodes CASSQDRGPSEQYF. The variable domain in full, completed from reference TRBV7-9 and TRBJ2-7, reads DTGVSQNPRHKITKRGQNVTFRCDPISEHNRLYWYRQTLGQGPEFLTYFQNEAQLEKSRLLSDRFSAERPKGSFSTLEIQRTEQGDSAMYLCASSQDRGPSEQYFGPGTRLTVT.

This clonotype was picked up many times. This chain links TRBV2 with TRBJ2-2; the D gene is possibly TRBD1 (5 bases). The CDR3 is 15 amino acids. Trimming cost V 1 base and J 3 bases, with 9 bases left between them. CDR1 is SNHLY and CDR2 is FYNNEI in the germline V gene. The CDR3 DNA sequence: TGTGCCAGCAGTGAAGATCAGGGATACACCGGGGAGCTGTTTTTT. Amino acid sequence: CASSEDQGYTGELFF.

Turning to this clonotype: A read error may be the cause here, since a much bigger clone is one base away. The rearrangement uses TRBV20-1 and TRBJ1-4; unclear D gene. Germline loops: CDR1 DFQATT, CDR2 SNEGSKA (reference sequence). The CDR3 totals 11 residues. Trimming cost V 6 bases and J 10 bases, with 12 bases left between them. CDR3 loop: CSAEEDGKLFF. CDR3 nucleotide sequence: TGCAGTGCCGAGGAGGATGGAAAACTGTTTTTT.

As for this clonotype: A much larger clone lies one base from this, so it may be a read error. This chain uses TRBV7-6 with TRBJ2-5; weak D call: TRBD1 (6 bases). V was shortened by 5 bases and J by 2 bases, with 12 bases between the two germline ends. Germline CDR1 SGHVS, CDR2 FNYEAQ. The CDR3 totals 14 residues. The CDR3 nucleotides read TGTGCCAGCAGCCACCGAGACAGGCAAGAGACCCAGTACTTC. Amino acids: CASSHRDRQETQYF.

This clonotype showed up many times. V is TRBV29-1 and J is TRBJ1-4; D remains unclear. Per germline, CDR1 SQVTM and CDR2 ANQGSEA. This CDR3 spans 12 amino acids. V gave up 4 bases and J gave up 6 bases, with 9 bases separating them. Here the CDR3 DNA reads TGCAGCGTTGCTAGGTGGGATGAAAAACTGTTTTTT. It codes for CSVARWDEKLFF.

Comment on this clonotype: At one end the junction does not follow the germline gene, possibly because of a read error. This rearrangement joins TRBV29-1 to TRBJ1-1; possible D gene TRBD1, 5 bases. The CDR3 spans 13 residues. CDR1 and CDR2 from the germline V gene are SQVTM and ANQGSEA. The CDR3 is CSVERTRNTEAFF. In DNA form, the CDR3 reads TGCAGTGTTGAGCGGACACGGAACACTGAAGCTTTCTTT.

Only a few counts were recorded for this clonotype. The V and J genes are TRBV7-9 and TRBJ2-7, with 10 bases fitting TRBD1. CDR1 SEHNR and CDR2 FQNEAQ come from the germline V gene (reference sequence). The CDR3 loop spans 14 amino acids. Unmatched junction bases numbered 6, after V lost 5 bases and J lost 5 bases. The CDR3 here is CASSRGQGIHEQYF. In DNA form, the CDR3 reads TGTGCCAGCAGCCGGGGACAGGGGATCCACGAGCAGTACTTC.

As regards this clonotype: Just one base apart from a much larger clone, this may be a read error. This chain uses TRBV10-3 with TRBJ1-2, with TRBD1 identical over 7 bases. Per the germline V gene, CDR1 is ENHRY and CDR2 is SYGVKD. The CDR3 has 14 amino acids. V was clipped by 2 bases and J by 8 bases; unmatched bases: 8. Here the CDR3 reads CAISEGQVIGGYTF. The CDR3 DNA reads TGTGCCATCAGTGAGGGACAGGTTATTGGGGGCTACACCTTC.

Comments on this clonotype: This may come from a read error, since a much larger clone is one base off. This chain links TRBV5-4 with TRBJ2-2, with D unclear. Germline CDR1 SGHNT, CDR2 YYREEE (reference sequence). Deletions cut 0 bases from V and 7 bases from J, with 7 bases between. The CDR3 is 13 residues long. CDR3 bases: TGTGCCAGCAGCTTGGGGGTGTACGGGGAGCTGTTTTTT. It is translated as CASSLGVYGELFF.

This clonotype showed up many times. The rearrangement uses TRBV24-1 and TRBJ2-2; D may correspond to TRBD1 or TRBD2 (5 bases each). The V and J ends lost 1 base and 3 bases respectively, with 11 bases between them. The CDR3 covers 16 residues. Per germline, CDR1 KGHDR and CDR2 SFDVKD. The CDR3 is CATSDFEGPYTGELFF. DNA of the CDR3: TGTGCCACCAGTGATTTTGAGGGGCCGTACACCGGGGAGCTGTTTTTT.

The sample holds many counts of this clonotype. V is TRBV7-3 and J is TRBJ1-4; D uncertain. Germline lookup yields CDR1 SGHTA and CDR2 FQGTGA. Deletions cut 3 bases from V and 5 bases from J, with 13 bases between. The CDR3 runs 15 residues. The CDR3: CASSFGGRFNEKLFF. CDR3 DNA sequence: TGTGCCAGCAGCTTCGGAGGCAGGTTCAATGAAAAACTGTTTTTT.

This clonotype was counted many times. The chain is built from TRBV29-1 and TRBJ1-2; 11 bases are shared with TRBD1. V was pared by 3 bases and J by 0 bases, with 9 bases of the junction left unmatched. This CDR3 region has 17 residues. Germline CDR1 reads SQVTM; CDR2 reads ANQGSEA. The CDR3 is CSVDPGTGGRANYGYTF. The CDR3 region has the DNA TGCAGCGTTGACCCTGGGACAGGGGGAAGAGCTAACTATGGCTACACCTTC.

This clonotype was counted only a few times. V and J are TRBV12-3 or TRBV12-4 and TRBJ1-4, with no clear D. Trimming took off 4 bases at V and 6 bases at J, with 9 bases between the two ends. The CDR3 sequence is 13 residues long. CDR3 region: CASSYAEDEKLFF. The CDR3 bases are TGTGCCAGCAGTTACGCGGAGGATGAAAAACTGTTTTTT.